Below are 3 T cell receptor beta chains sequenced from a single sample in a study of blood T cell repertoires in COVID-19. The method was immunoSEQ multiplex PCR; TCRdb's version includes in-frame clones alone and lacks a portion of them. The table lists about 70,000 clones, 86% of them singletons. Source material: peripheral blood. These receptors were taken from a man aged 65-85 years with active COVID-19.

This clone was seen just once. The chain is built from TRBV11-3 and TRBJ1-6; a weak D match, TRBD1 (5 bases). The germline V gene encodes CDR1 SGHNT and CDR2 YENEEA. The V and J ends lost 7 bases and 6 bases respectively, with 10 bases between them. The CDR3 has 13 residues. In nucleotides, the CDR3 is TGTGCCAGCACCCTGGGGGGTAATTCACCCCTCCACTTT. Its translation is CASTLGGNSPLHF.

This chain joins TRBV27 and TRBJ1-2; D possibly corresponds to TRBD1 (6 bases). This CDR3 comprises 13 residues. The germline V and J ends were trimmed by 2 bases and 7 bases, with 11 bases remaining between them. Germline loops: CDR1 MNHEY, CDR2 SMNVEV (reference sequence). The CDR3 is CASSLQGPGGYTF. CDR3 sequence (DNA): TGTGCCAGCAGTTTACAGGGGCCTGGTGGCTACACCTTC.

In DNA form, the CDR3 reads TGTGCCAGCAGCGTGCCCGGCGGTGGAACTGAAGCTTTCTTT. It is translated as CASSVPGGGTEAFF. The rearrangement links TRBV5-4 to TRBJ1-1; D is unclear. V shed 4 bases and J shed 5 bases, with 15 bases lying between them. Germline CDR1 reads SGHNT; CDR2 reads YYREEE (reference sequence). CDR3 length: 14 residues.